A single sample is the source of the 2 T cell receptor beta chains below, sequenced in a study of cytomegalovirus exposure and HLA in healthy donors. The PCR was carried out with 60 Vbeta primers and 13 Jbeta primers. Method: immunoSEQ multiplex PCR; TCRdb's copy keeps in-frame clones and lacks some. The sample lists under 200,000 clones, 68% occurring once. Sequencing was carried out using PBMCs. These receptors were taken from a man between 45 and 60 years old in good health and CMV-seronegative.

This rearrangement joins TRBV25-1 to TRBJ1-4, with D possibly TRBD1 on 5 matching bases. Germline V gives CDR1 MGHDK, CDR2 SYGVNS. The CDR3 contains 17 residues. The V end was cut by 0 bases, the J end by 0 bases, with 11 bases between. The CDR3: CASSEYGGKATNEKLFF. In nucleotides, the CDR3 is TGTGCCAGCAGTGAATATGGGGGGAAAGCAACTAATGAAAAACTGTTTTTT. The whole variable domain, remainder taken from reference TRBV25-1 and TRBJ1-4, is EADIYQTPRYLVIGTGKKITLECSQTMGHDKMYWYQQDPGMELHLIHYSYGVNSTEKGDLSSESTVSRIRTEHFPLTLESARPSHTSQYLCASSEYGGKATNEKLFFGSGTQLSVL.

V gene TRBV2 combines with J gene TRBJ1-6; D may be TRBD1 (5 bases). The length of the CDR3 is 14 residues. Germline values: CDR1 SNHLY, CDR2 FYNNEI. The V gene lost 8 bases and the J gene lost 7 bases, with 15 bases spanning the gap. CDR3 loop: CASRAGVRNSPLHF. CDR3 nucleotides: TGTGCCAGCCGTGCGGGGGTGCGGAATTCACCCCTCCACTTT.